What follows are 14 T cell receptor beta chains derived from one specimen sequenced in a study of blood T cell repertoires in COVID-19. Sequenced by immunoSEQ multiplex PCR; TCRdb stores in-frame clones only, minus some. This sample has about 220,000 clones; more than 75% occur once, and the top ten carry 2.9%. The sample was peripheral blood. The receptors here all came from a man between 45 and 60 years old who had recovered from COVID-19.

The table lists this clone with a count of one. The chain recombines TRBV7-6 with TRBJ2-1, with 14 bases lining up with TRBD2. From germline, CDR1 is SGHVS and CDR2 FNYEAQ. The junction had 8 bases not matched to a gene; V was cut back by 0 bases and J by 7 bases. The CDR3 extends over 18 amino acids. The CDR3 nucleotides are TGTGCCAGCAGCTTAGCCGTTTTCCGGACTAGCGGGAGGAATGAGCAGTTCTTC. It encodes CASSLAVFRTSGRNEQFF.

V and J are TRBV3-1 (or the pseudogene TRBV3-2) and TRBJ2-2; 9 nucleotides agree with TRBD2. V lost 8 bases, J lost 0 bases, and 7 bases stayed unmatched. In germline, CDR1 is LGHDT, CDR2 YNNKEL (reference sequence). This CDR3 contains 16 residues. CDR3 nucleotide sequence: TGTGCCAGCGGTCCGGGACTAGCCTCGAACACCGGGGAGCTGTTTTTT. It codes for CASGPGLASNTGELFF.

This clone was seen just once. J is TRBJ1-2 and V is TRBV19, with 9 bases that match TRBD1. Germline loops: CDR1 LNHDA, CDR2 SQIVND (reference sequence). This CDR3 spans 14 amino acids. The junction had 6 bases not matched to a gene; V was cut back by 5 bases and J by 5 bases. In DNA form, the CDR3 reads TGTGCCAGTAGTCCCCCCGGGACAGGGTATGGCTACACCTTC. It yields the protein CASSPPGTGYGYTF.

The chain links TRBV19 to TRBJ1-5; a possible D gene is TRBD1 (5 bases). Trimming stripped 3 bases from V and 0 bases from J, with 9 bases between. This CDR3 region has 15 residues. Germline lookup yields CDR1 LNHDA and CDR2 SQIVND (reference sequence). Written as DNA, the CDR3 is TGTGCCAGTAGTATGGCAGGGTATAGCAATCAGCCCCAGCATTTT. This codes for CASSMAGYSNQPQHF. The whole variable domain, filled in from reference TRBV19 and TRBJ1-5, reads DGGITQSPKYLFRKEGQNVTLSCEQNLNHDAMYWYRQDPGQGLRLIYYSQIVNDFQKGDIAEGYSVSREKKESFPLTVTSAQKNPTAFYLCASSMAGYSNQPQHFGDGTRLSIL.

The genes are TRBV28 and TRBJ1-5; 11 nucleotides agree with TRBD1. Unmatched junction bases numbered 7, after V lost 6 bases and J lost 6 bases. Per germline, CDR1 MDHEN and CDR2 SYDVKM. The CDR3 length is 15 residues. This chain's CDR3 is CASRRTGGRIQPQHF. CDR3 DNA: TGTGCCAGCAGACGGACAGGGGGCCGCATTCAGCCCCAGCATTTT.

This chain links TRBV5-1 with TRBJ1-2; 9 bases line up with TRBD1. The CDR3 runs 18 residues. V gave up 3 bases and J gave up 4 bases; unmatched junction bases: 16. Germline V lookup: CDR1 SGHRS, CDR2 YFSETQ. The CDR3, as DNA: TGCGCCAGCAGCTCGCTATCCGGGACAGGGAAAGGGGCCTATGGCTACACCTTC. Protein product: CASSSLSGTGKGAYGYTF.

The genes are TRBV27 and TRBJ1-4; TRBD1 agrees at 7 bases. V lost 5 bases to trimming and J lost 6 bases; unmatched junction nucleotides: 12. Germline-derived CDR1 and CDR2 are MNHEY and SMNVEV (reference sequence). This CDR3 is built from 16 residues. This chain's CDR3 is CASSPWVTGNDEKLFF. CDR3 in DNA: TGTGCCAGCAGTCCGTGGGTGACAGGGAACGATGAAAAACTGTTTTTT. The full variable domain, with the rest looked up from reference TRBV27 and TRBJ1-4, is EAQVTQNPRYLITVTGKKLTVTCSQNMNHEYMSWYRQDPGLGLRQIYYSMNVEVTDKGDVPEGYKVSRKEKRNFPLILESPSPNQTSLYFCASSPWVTGNDEKLFFGSGTQLSVL.

The chain's CDR3 is CASLLKARGGTEAFF. CDR3 DNA: TGTGCCAGCCTTTTAAAGGCTAGGGGGGGGACTGAAGCTTTCTTT. This sequence joins TRBV2 and TRBJ1-1; a weak D match, TRBD1 (6 bases). Per the germline V gene, CDR1 is SNHLY and CDR2 is FYNNEI. The length of the CDR3 is 15 residues. V gave up 8 bases and J gave up 5 bases, with 21 bases separating them.

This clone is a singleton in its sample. CDR3 residues: CASSTTPGAGNTIYF. The CDR3 nucleotides are TGTGCCAGCAGTACCACTCCAGGGGCTGGAAACACCATATATTTT. The chain links TRBV27 to TRBJ1-3, with TRBD1 as a possible D gene (6 bases). The CDR3 is made up of 15 amino acids. Trimming took off 5 bases at V and 2 bases at J, with 13 bases between the two ends. Germline V gene sequence: CDR1 MNHEY, CDR2 SMNVEV (reference sequence).

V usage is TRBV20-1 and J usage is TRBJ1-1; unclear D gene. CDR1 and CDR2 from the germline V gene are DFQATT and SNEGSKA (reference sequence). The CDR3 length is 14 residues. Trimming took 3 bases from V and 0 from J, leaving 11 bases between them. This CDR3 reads CSASGEPMNTEAFF. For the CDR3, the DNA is TGCAGTGCTAGTGGTGAGCCCATGAACACTGAAGCTTTCTTT.

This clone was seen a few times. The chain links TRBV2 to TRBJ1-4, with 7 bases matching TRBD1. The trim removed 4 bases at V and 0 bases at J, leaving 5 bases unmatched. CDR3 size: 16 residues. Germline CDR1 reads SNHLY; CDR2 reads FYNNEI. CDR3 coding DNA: TGTGCCAGCAGTGCGAGGGGGCCTGCAACTAATGAAAAACTGTTTTTT. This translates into CASSARGPATNEKLFF. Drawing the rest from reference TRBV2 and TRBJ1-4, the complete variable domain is EPEVTQTPSHQVTQMGQEVILRCVPISNHLYFYWYRQILGQKVEFLVSFYNNEISEKSEIFDDQFSVERPDGSNFTLKIRSTKLEDSAMYFCASSARGPATNEKLFFGSGTQLSVL.

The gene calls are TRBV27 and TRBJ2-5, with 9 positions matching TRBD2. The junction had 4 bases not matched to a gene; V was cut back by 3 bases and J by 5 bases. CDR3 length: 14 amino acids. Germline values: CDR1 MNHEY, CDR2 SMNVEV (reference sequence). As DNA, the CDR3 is TGTGCCAGCAGTTTTGCGGGAGGGTGGGAGACCCAGTACTTC. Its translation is CASSFAGGWETQYF.

The DNA of the CDR3 is TGCAGCGTTGAACTTGGAGCCTACGAGCAGTACTTC. Translated: CSVELGAYEQYF. The V and J genes are TRBV29-1 and TRBJ2-7; D unresolved. V was cut by 2 bases and J by 2 bases, with 7 bases left in between. Per germline, CDR1 SQVTM and CDR2 ANQGSEA. The CDR3 contains 12 residues.

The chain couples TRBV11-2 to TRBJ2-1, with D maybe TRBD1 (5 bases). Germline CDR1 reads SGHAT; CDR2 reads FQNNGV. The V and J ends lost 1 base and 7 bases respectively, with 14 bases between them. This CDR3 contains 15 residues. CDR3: CASSLVVVPGNEQFF. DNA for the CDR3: TGTGCCAGCAGCTTAGTGGTAGTCCCAGGGAATGAGCAGTTCTTC.